The next 7 T cell receptor beta chains were all read from a single sample in a study of tumor-infiltrating lymphocytes in primary liver carcinoma. For each extraction, RNA and DNA were obtained together from roughly 20-30 mg of unsorted bulk tissue. A constant-region primer served to make TCR beta cDNA from about 0.45 ug total RNA. Three rounds of nested multiplex PCR with slightly modified ARM-PCR produced TCR beta libraries. TRBV1-TRBV30 forward and Cbeta reverse primers drove the first two approximately 11-cycle rounds. TCRdb redid the calling of the multiplex PCR reads with MiXCR, one entry per CDR3 protein. The table has some 30,000 distinct CDR3 sequences, about 79% seen once. The sequencing input was liver tumor tissue from sampling region 5. This sample's subset: tumor region T5, tumor centre. The receptors originated from a man between 40 and 49 years old with primary liver carcinoma and hepatitis B virus infection.

In regard to this clonotype: This could be a read error, since a much larger clone is one nucleotide away. V and J are TRBV20-1 and TRBJ2-1, with D possibly being TRBD2 (6 bases). This CDR3 comprises 18 residues. From germline, CDR1 is DFQATT and CDR2 SNEGSKA (reference sequence). V was pared by 0 bases and J by 3 bases, with 21 bases between. The CDR3 reads CSARDLFQLSGYYNEQFF. CDR3 nucleotides: TGCAGTGCTAGAGATCTATTCCAGCTCAGCGGGTACTACAATGAGCAGTTCTTC.

This clonotype was counted many times. This chain connects TRBV5-6 to TRBJ1-1; tentatively, D is TRBD1 (5 bases). The length of the CDR3 is 14 residues. Trimming took off 4 bases at V and 5 bases at J, with 15 bases between the two ends. From germline, CDR1 is SGHDT and CDR2 YYEEEE. The CDR3, as DNA: TGTGCCAGCAGCCAGATGAGGGGCGGGACTGAAGCTTTCTTT. As protein: CASSQMRGGTEAFF.

This clonotype was seen once. The junction shows a germline mismatch at one end, possibly a read error. The chain joins TRBV11-1 to TRBJ2-5; D could derive from TRBD1 or TRBD2 (6 bases each). The germline gives CDR1 SGHAT, CDR2 FQDESV (reference sequence). The CDR3 consists of 14 residues. The CDR3 DNA sequence: TGTGCCAGCAACTTTAACCGGGGGCAGAAGACCCAGTGCTTC. It yields the protein CASNFNRGQKTQCF.

A note on this clonotype: No conserved phenylalanine or tryptophan ends this CDR3, so it is likely a read error. V usage is TRBV10-3 and J usage is TRBJ2-3; no definite D call. The V gene's germline CDR1 is ENHRY and CDR2 SYGVKD. V lost 11 bases and J 5 bases, leaving 17 bases between the germline ends. The CDR3 covers 13 residues. This CDR3 is CASRLLARDTQYS. The CDR3 DNA reads TGTGCCTCGCGCCTTCTGGCGAGAGATACGCAGTATTCT.

Remarks on this clonotype: Since the CDR3 does not end with the conserved phenylalanine or tryptophan, this likely comes from a read error. The chain couples TRBV6-6 to TRBJ1-1, with D perhaps TRBD1 (5 bases). Germline V lookup: CDR1 MNHNY, CDR2 SVGAGI (reference sequence). This CDR3 has 14 residues. The CDR3 nucleotides read TGTGCCAACAGTAAGGACATGGAGTACACTGAAGCTTTCTAT. This sequence encodes CANSKDMEYTEAFY.

This clonotype occurred many times. It may be a read error: a sequence one base away is much more abundant. V is TRBV29-1 and J is TRBJ2-3; TRBD2 matches 10 bases. Germline values: CDR1 SQVTM, CDR2 ANQGSEA. The CDR3 has 14 residues. CDR3 nucleotide sequence: TGCAGCGGCCTAAGCGGGAGGGGAACAGGTACGCAGTATTTT. The encoded protein is CSGLSGRGTGTQYF.

Concerning this clonotype itself: No conserved phenylalanine or tryptophan is present at the end of the CDR3, so a read error is the likely explanation. The chain recombines TRBV6-2 or TRBV6-3 with TRBJ2-1; 9 bases match TRBD2. Looked up from germline, CDR1 is MNHEY and CDR2 is SVGEGT. Trimming cost V 9 bases and J 9 bases; bases outside gene matches: 21. The CDR3 is 17 residues long. This CDR3 reads CARSTNPSGRLWGEQFL. The CDR3 DNA reads TGTGCCAGAAGTACTAACCCAAGCGGGAGGCTCTGGGGTGAGCAGTTCCTC.